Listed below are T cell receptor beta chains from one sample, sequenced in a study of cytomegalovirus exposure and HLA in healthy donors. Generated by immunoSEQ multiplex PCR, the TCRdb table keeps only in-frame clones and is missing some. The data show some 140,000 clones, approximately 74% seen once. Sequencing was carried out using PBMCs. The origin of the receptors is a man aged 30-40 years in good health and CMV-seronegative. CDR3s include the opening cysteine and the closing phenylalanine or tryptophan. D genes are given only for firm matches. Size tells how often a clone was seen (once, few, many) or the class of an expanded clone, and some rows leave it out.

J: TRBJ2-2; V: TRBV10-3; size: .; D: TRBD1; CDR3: CAIRKTGGQRELFF; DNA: TGTGCCATCAGAAAGACAGGGGGCCAGAGGGAGCTGTTTTTT
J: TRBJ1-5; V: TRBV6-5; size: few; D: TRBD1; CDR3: CASSYSDRNQPQHF; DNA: TGTGCCAGCAGTTACTCGGACAGGAATCAGCCCCAGCATTTT
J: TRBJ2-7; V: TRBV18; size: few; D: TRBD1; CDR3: CASSGIDRGIPEQYF; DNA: TGTGCCAGCTCTGGCATAGACAGGGGAATACCCGAGCAGTACTTC
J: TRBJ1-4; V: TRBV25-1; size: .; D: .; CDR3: CASSPNRFNEKLFF; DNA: TGTGCCAGCAGTCCGAACAGGTTTAATGAAAAACTGTTTTTT
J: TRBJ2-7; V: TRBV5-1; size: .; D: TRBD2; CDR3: CASSLGSGGQVYEQYF; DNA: TGCGCCAGCAGCCTGGGGAGCGGGGGGCAAGTCTACGAGCAGTACTTC
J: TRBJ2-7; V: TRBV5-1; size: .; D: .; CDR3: CASSLAGLSYEQYF; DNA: TGCGCCAGCAGCTTGGCAGGGCTCTCCTACGAGCAGTACTTC
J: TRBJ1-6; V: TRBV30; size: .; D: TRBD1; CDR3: CAWRGTGDSPLHF; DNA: TGTGCCTGGAGGGGGACAGGGGACTCACCCCTCCACTTT
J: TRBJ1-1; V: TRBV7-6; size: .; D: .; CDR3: CASSSTSQGLGVHAFF; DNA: TGTGCCAGCAGCTCAACCTCTCAGGGCCTCGGTGTTCATGCTTTCTTT
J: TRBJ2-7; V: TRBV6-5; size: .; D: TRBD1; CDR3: CASSYEGATLIEQYF; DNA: TGTGCCAGCAGTTACGAGGGGGCTACCCTAATCGAGCAGTACTTC
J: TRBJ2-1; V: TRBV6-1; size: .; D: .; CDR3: CGIAYIYNEQFF; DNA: TGTGGGATAGCGTACATTTACAATGAGCAGTTCTTC